This is a list of T cell receptor beta chains from one sample in a study of cytomegalovirus exposure and HLA in healthy donors. Using immunoSEQ multiplex PCR, the repertoire was profiled, and TCRdb retains in-frame clones only, with some absent. Of 98,000 or so clones listed, about 80% are singletons. Sequenced input: PBMCs. Source of these receptors: a man aged 55 to 70 in good health and CMV-seropositive. CDR3s include the opening cysteine and the closing phenylalanine or tryptophan. Size is omitted from some rows. Given values are once, few, many or a class for expanded clones.

CDR3aa	abundance	v_gene
CASRRAAEHNEQFF	-	TRBV10-2
CARGQGLSTEAFF	few	TRBV10-1
CASSLGTGTGVGYEQYF	-	TRBV7-8
CASSSPLAGGTEAFF	-	TRBV5-1
CASSLPGGLHNEQFF	-	TRBV5-6
CALRDSMNTEAFF	few	TRBV30
CASSSGHEQYF	many	TRBV27
CASTTEGGGDTF	-	TRBV6-6
CASSVGGPGLAEYNEQFF	-	TRBV9
CASSSPGLIGHEQYF	few	TRBV7-8
CASSLVGLTSYGYTF	-	TRBV11-2
CASSLQQGSEAFF	few	TRBV11-2
CSVEDGGNTEAFF	-	TRBV29-1
CASSLGQGALDEQFF	-	TRBV5-1
CASSLPGQGNEQYF	-	TRBV5-4
CASSPDSGTGELFF	-	TRBV9
CASSPKETQYF	once	TRBV7-2
CASSVARLAGGYNEQFF	-	TRBV9
CASSEPGTSGEETQYF	-	TRBV10-1
CASTERGGPYEQYF	-	TRBV6-1
CASSYSTGGSSYEQYF	-	TRBV6-5
CASSSTGDSPLHF	-	TRBV6-4
CASSLGGDEQYF	-	TRBV7-6
CASTERQGANTGELFF	-	TRBV6-6
CASSSPGQGGTEAFF	-	TRBV11-2
CASSSEGADTEAFF	-	TRBV5-1
CSAEEGTGGGYEQYF	-	TRBV29-1
CASSPAGTDREQYF	-	TRBV11-2
CASSLVRVTGNTEAFF	-	TRBV7-2
CASSHHSSDSPNYGYTF	-	TRBV4-1
CAISYRGSDTGELFF	few	TRBV10-3
CASSVADSGDYEQYF	once	TRBV9
CASSEVAASGAYQETQYF	few	TRBV25-1
CSVEWTGAGGQYF	-	TRBV29-1
CASSEEGFGRGGGGKNIQYF	-	TRBV6-1
CASKKGDSPYEQYF	-	TRBV27
CASSPGAGGTDTQYF	once	TRBV6-5
CASSFQNTGELFF	-	TRBV5-1
CATSRRGLNTEAFF	-	TRBV15
CASRGTGEVNEQYF	-	TRBV6-5
CASSPRDRGRETQYF	-	TRBV7-6
CSSSFGSPESNYGYTF	-	TRBV7-9
CASSGRENNEQFF	-	TRBV5-8
CASSSAGLGLAGYEQYF	-	TRBV5-6
CAISGAGGSYNEQFF	-	TRBV10-3
CASRPGQGAGTGELFF	medium-sized	TRBV10-2
CASSSDRGLLNSPLHF	-	TRBV5-5
CASNSIGNTIYF	-	TRBV28
CASSLGSGGVADTQYF	-	TRBV5-1
CASSKGQLNTEAFF	-	TRBV13
CASSLPWTGNTEAFF	-	TRBV28
CASSPRGLGTEAFF	few	TRBV6-1
CASSPGGKVYTDTQYF	few	TRBV5-1
CASSSGAGGVGGYTF	-	TRBV19
CASSPGRTNSPLHF	-	TRBV6-5
CASSEGPYYGYTF	-	TRBV2
CASRPGQGYNEQFF	-	TRBV6-5
CASSLSGGPTDTQYF	-	TRBV6-4